This TCR beta chain was sequenced in a study of shared clonotypes between healthy human individuals. The CDR3 has 15 amino acids. With 3 bases removed from V and 0 bases from J, the gap between germline ends came to 11 bases. CDR1 MGHRA and CDR2 YSYEKL come from the germline V gene. CD8 cells regarded as naive lacked CD45RO, were positively chosen for CCR7, and omitted terminally differentiated effector memory CD45RA+ cells. General observations from the study: Clonotype sharing among donors was thought likely to change with sequencing depth. Naive CD4 clonotypes were shared across a few donors at roughly 5.3%.

Sorted-subset replicate PCR reactions were performed with 150 to 200 ng DNA, corresponding to roughly 30,000 T cell genomes. The protocol was immunoSEQ multiplex PCR, while the TCRdb copy is restricted to in-frame clones and leaves out a portion. This table holds 2 million to 2.5 million clones, approximately 95% found once. On this clone itself: The target antigen is unknown.

This rearrangement joins TRBV4-1 to TRBJ1-1; D is ambiguous. Sequencing was carried out using naive CD8+ T cells sorted from blood. The clonotype was recovered from a man younger than 30 in good health. Here the CDR3 DNA reads TGCGCCAGCAGCCAGGTGGGCAGCTTGAACACTGAAGCTTTCTTT. Protein product: CASSQVGSLNTEAFF.